The 16 T cell receptor beta chains in this list originate from one sample, sequenced in a study of cytomegalovirus exposure and HLA in healthy donors. It was with 60 Vbeta and 13 Jbeta primers that the PCR ran. TCRdb's copy holds only in-frame clones and misses some; the assay was immunoSEQ multiplex PCR. The sample lists about 140,000 clones; around 70% were seen once. The sample comprised PBMCs. Receptors were obtained from a woman aged 25 to 39 in good health and CMV-seronegative.

V and J are TRBV28 and TRBJ1-1, with D possibly TRBD1 on 6 matching bases. The CDR3 spans 15 residues. V was shortened by 7 bases and J by 4 bases, with 19 bases between the two germline ends. Germline V lookup: CDR1 MDHEN, CDR2 SYDVKM. The CDR3 DNA is TGTGCCAGCAATGAACCGAACAGGGTTAGCACTGAAGCTTTCTTT. Protein product: CASNEPNRVSTEAFF. Full variable domain (rest looked up from reference TRBV28 and TRBJ1-1): DVKVTQSSRYLVKRTGEKVFLECVQDMDHENMFWYRQDPGLGLRLIYFSYDVKMKEKGDIPEGYSVSREKKERFSLILESASTNQTSMYLCASNEPNRVSTEAFFGQGTRLTVV.

The chain is built from TRBV5-1 and TRBJ1-1; the match to TRBD1 covers 9 bases. The CDR3 covers 17 residues. Unmatched junction bases numbered 11, after V lost 4 bases and J lost 1 base. Germline CDR1 and CDR2: SGHRS and YFSETQ. CDR3 amino acids: CASSIGTGLNRNTEAFF. For the CDR3, the DNA is TGCGCCAGCAGCATAGGGACAGGGCTGAATAGGAACACTGAAGCTTTCTTT.

The CDR3 sequence: CASSDPQGNEKLFF. The CDR3 nucleotides read TGTGCCAGCAGTGACCCACAGGGTAATGAAAAACTGTTTTTT. The chain recombines TRBV25-1 with TRBJ1-4, with D tentatively TRBD1 (6 bases). The length of the CDR3 is 14 residues. Germline lookup yields CDR1 MGHDK and CDR2 SYGVNS. V lost 3 bases and J 4 bases, leaving 9 bases between the germline ends.

The chain is built from TRBV11-3 and TRBJ1-3; 7 bases are a match to TRBD1. V lost 5 bases to trimming and J lost 4 bases; unmatched junction nucleotides: 8. Germline CDR1 SGHNT, CDR2 YENEEA. The length of the CDR3 is 15 residues. DNA of the CDR3: TGTGCCAGCAGCCTACAGGGGACGGAGGGAAACACCATATATTTT. Residues: CASSLQGTEGNTIYF.

The chain carries TRBV7-3 and TRBJ2-1; 11 bases are a match to TRBD2. Germline-derived CDR1 and CDR2 are SGHTA and FQGTGA. J was trimmed by 4 bases and V by 5 bases; bases with no gene match: 1. CDR3 length equals 14 residues. CDR3 region: CASSRLAGYNEQFF. The CDR3 DNA sequence: TGTGCCAGCAGCCGACTAGCGGGATACAATGAGCAGTTCTTC.

The V and J genes are TRBV14 and TRBJ2-1, with 10 bases lining up with TRBD2. Germline V gene sequence: CDR1 SGHDN, CDR2 FVKESK. The CDR3 loop spans 16 amino acids. Trimming cost V 4 bases and J 7 bases; bases outside gene matches: 10. The CDR3 DNA is TGTGCCAGCAGCCCCCCTAGCGGGAGAAAATCGAATGAGCAGTTCTTC. Its translation is CASSPPSGRKSNEQFF. The variable domain in full, completed from reference TRBV14 and TRBJ2-1, reads EAGVTQFPSHSVIEKGQTVTLRCDPISGHDNLYWYRRVMGKEIKFLLHFVKESKQDESGMPNNRFLAERTGGTYSTLKVQPAELEDSGVYFCASSPPSGRKSNEQFFGPGTRLTVL.

The chain carries TRBV28 and TRBJ2-6, with a weak D call TRBD1 (5 bases). The V gene lost 5 bases and the J gene lost 2 bases, with 16 bases spanning the gap. The CDR3 length is 17 residues. In germline, CDR1 is MDHEN, CDR2 SYDVKM. For the CDR3, the DNA is TGTGCCAGCAGTGATCCGGACACCGTTCCTGGGGCCAACGTCCTGACTTTC. Amino acid sequence: CASSDPDTVPGANVLTF.

The J gene is TRBJ1-1, the V gene TRBV9; no clear D gene. Trimming pared 4 bases from V and 0 bases from J, leaving 10 bases between. This CDR3 region has 14 residues. The V gene's germline CDR1 is SGDLS and CDR2 YYNGEE. In DNA, the CDR3 is TGTGCCAGCAGCTCTCACAGTATGAACACTGAAGCTTTCTTT. Protein sequence: CASSSHSMNTEAFF.

This chain uses TRBV6-6 with TRBJ1-2, with D maybe TRBD1 (5 bases). The CDR3 consists of 13 residues. Germline lookup yields CDR1 MNHNY and CDR2 SVGAGI (reference sequence). Trimming stripped 0 bases from V and 7 bases from J, with 9 bases between. The CDR3 DNA reads TGTGCCAGCAGTTACTCGACCGGGGGTGGCTACACCTTC. This encodes CASSYSTGGGYTF.

The CDR3 DNA reads as TGTGCCAGCAGCCAAGGCGGACAGTCTGGAGGTATGAACACTGAAGCTTTCTTT. This encodes CASSQGGQSGGMNTEAFF. V is TRBV4-2 and J is TRBJ1-1, with D tentatively TRBD1 (6 bases). This CDR3 is 18 amino acids long. V was clipped by 1 base and J by 0 bases, with 18 bases between them. Germline V gene lookup returns CDR1 LGHNA and CDR2 YNFKEQ.

This clone was seen only a few times. The chain carries TRBV28 and TRBJ2-1; D is possibly TRBD2 (6 bases). Trimming took off 5 bases at V and 8 bases at J, with 19 bases between the two ends. CDR3 length: 15 amino acids. Germline-derived CDR1 and CDR2 are MDHEN and SYDVKM. Written as DNA, the CDR3 is TGTGCCAGCAGTCCTTCCCACGCGGGGCACGATGAGCAGTTCTTC. Translated: CASSPSHAGHDEQFF.

This clone appeared a few times. The chain has TRBV13 and TRBJ2-3, with 8 bases fitting TRBD2. This CDR3 has 12 amino acids. With V trimmed by 8 bases and J by 5 bases, 3 bases remained unmatched. Germline CDR1 reads PRHDT; CDR2 reads FYEKMQ (reference sequence). The CDR3 spells CASHSGEDTQYF. CDR3 sequence (DNA): TGTGCCAGCCATAGCGGGGAAGATACGCAGTATTTT.

The CDR3 sequence: CASSVVGWRGRETQYF. The CDR3 bases are TGTGCCAGCAGCGTAGTAGGATGGCGGGGGAGGGAGACCCAGTACTTC. V usage is TRBV9 and J usage is TRBJ2-5, with 7 bases fitting TRBD2. Trimming took 0 bases from V and 5 from J; bases not matched to a gene: 10. From germline, CDR1 is SGDLS and CDR2 YYNGEE. This CDR3 contains 16 residues.

On this clone: The junction differs from germline at one of its ends, possibly a read error. The chain links TRBV5-1 to TRBJ1-1; TRBD1 matches at 7 bases. This CDR3 has 14 residues. Germline CDR1 reads SGHRS; CDR2 reads YFSETQ. The CDR3 protein is CASSLGLLGQESFF. CDR3 DNA sequence: TGCGCCAGCAGTTTGGGGCTCCTAGGACAGGAATCTTTCTTT. Variable domain in full (rest from reference TRBV5-1 and TRBJ1-1): KAGVTQTPRYLIKTRGQQVTLSCSPISGHRSVSWYQQTPGQGLQFLFEYFSETQRNKGNFPGRFSGRQFSNSRSEMNVSTLELGDSALYLCASSLGLLGQESFFGQGTRLTVV.

The J gene is TRBJ2-3, the V gene TRBV5-1; TRBD2 aligns across 8 bases. Germline V gene lookup returns CDR1 SGHRS and CDR2 YFSETQ. CDR3 size: 14 residues. CDR3 sequence reads: CAIPGREESDTQYF. Written as DNA, the CDR3 is TGCGCTATTCCGGGGCGGGAGGAGTCAGATACGCAGTATTTT.

This clone was seen only once. The chain couples TRBV18 to TRBJ2-7, with TRBD1 matching over 9 bases. CDR1 KGHSH and CDR2 LQKENI come from the germline V gene. After removal of 0 bases from V and 1 base from J, the junction contained 4 bases not matched to a gene. The CDR3 sequence is 16 residues long. This CDR3 reads CASSPPGTGSSYEQYF. The CDR3 DNA reads as TGTGCCAGCTCACCACCTGGGACAGGGAGTTCCTACGAGCAGTACTTC.